This TCR beta chain emerged from a study of radiotherapy plus CTLA-4 blockade in lung cancer. Study information: Objective responses were recorded in 15% to 20% of patients, with disease control recorded in approximately 34%. Study-wide results and caveats: Blood-borne expansion of tumor-derived TCR clones followed radiotherapy plus ipilimumab. Increased serum interferon-beta after radiation also reportedly predicted response strongly.

Deletions cut 6 bases from V and 1 base from J, with 18 bases between. Germline V gives CDR1 GTSNPN, CDR2 SVGIG (reference sequence). The CDR3 runs to 15 residues. TCRdb's table, derived via immunoSEQ multiplex PCR, lists solely in-frame clones and lacks some. The table shows tens of thousands of clones, with 79% occurring only once. For this clone: What it recognizes is unknown.

Each patient with chemo-refractory metastatic non-small-cell lung cancer was treated with focal radiation plus CTLA-4 blockade using ipilimumab. Material: peripheral blood, obtained from a patient treated with radiotherapy plus ipilimumab. The receptor was derived from a human donor with non-small cell lung cancer who had a complete response to radiotherapy plus ipilimumab. This rearrangement joins TRBV30 to TRBJ1-1; D is undetermined. Here the CDR3 DNA reads TGTGCCTGCCAAGCCGGGCCCTTGGCGAACACTGAAGCTTTCTTT. This encodes CACQAGPLANTEAFF.